These 9 T cell receptor beta chains originate from one sample sequenced in a study of T cell responses to AZD1222 COVID-19 vaccine. Profiled with immunoSEQ multiplex PCR; TCRdb holds only in-frame clones, not every one. The table shows 110,000 or so clones, with just over 85% occurring only once. Here the sequenced sample was peripheral blood, taken 28 days after the second AZD1222 dose. The receptors come from an adult who received the AZD1222 COVID-19 vaccine.

V gene TRBV28 combines with J gene TRBJ2-6, with a weak D call TRBD1 (5 bases). V was shortened by 4 bases and J by 5 bases, with 12 bases between the two germline ends. Germline V gives CDR1 MDHEN, CDR2 SYDVKM. This CDR3 has 15 residues. The CDR3 bases are TGTGCCAGCAGTTCCCCATCGGACAGGGCCAACGTCCTGACTTTC. This encodes CASSSPSDRANVLTF. The full variable domain, completed using reference TRBV28 and TRBJ2-6, is DVKVTQSSRYLVKRTGEKVFLECVQDMDHENMFWYRQDPGLGLRLIYFSYDVKMKEKGDIPEGYSVSREKKERFSLILESASTNQTSMYLCASSSPSDRANVLTFGAGSRLTVL.

The chain combines TRBV24-1 with TRBJ2-5; D is undetermined. The CDR3 spans 15 residues. Germline CDR1 and CDR2: KGHDR and SFDVKD. With 1 base removed from V and 1 base from J, the gap between germline ends came to 9 bases. CDR3 sequence reads: CATSDLGDTQETQYF. In DNA form, the CDR3 reads TGTGCCACCAGTGATTTAGGCGACACCCAAGAGACCCAGTACTTC.

The chain uses TRBV19 and TRBJ1-4; D unclear. This CDR3 region has 10 residues. CDR1 and CDR2 (germline): LNHDA, SQIVND (reference sequence). Trimming took off 4 bases at V and 6 bases at J, with 0 bases between the two ends. The CDR3: CASSNEKLFF. As DNA, the CDR3 is TGTGCCAGTAGTAATGAAAAACTGTTTTTT.

The rearrangement joins TRBV30 to TRBJ2-1, with a weak D call TRBD1 (6 bases). The V end was cut by 3 bases, the J end by 4 bases, with 13 bases between. The germline CDR1 and CDR2 sequences are GTSNPN and SVGIG (reference sequence). CDR3 length: 14 residues. CDR3 bases: TGTGCCTGGAGCACAGGGAGCCCGTACAATGAGCAGTTCTTC. Amino acids: CAWSTGSPYNEQFF.

This rearrangement joins TRBV6-6 to TRBJ1-6, with 10 bases fitting TRBD1. V lost 8 bases to trimming and J lost 6 bases; unmatched junction nucleotides: 1. There are 13 residues in the CDR3. CDR1 MNHNY and CDR2 SVGAGI come from the germline V gene (reference sequence). CDR3 nucleotide sequence: TGTGCCAGCCGGGACAGGGGTAATTCACCCCTCCACTTT. Translation: CASRDRGNSPLHF.

This clone was observed a handful of times. The rearrangement links TRBV11-2 to TRBJ2-3; TRBD2 matches 9 bases. The V gene's germline CDR1 is SGHAT and CDR2 FQNNGV. This CDR3 has 18 amino acids. The J segment lost 0 bases and the V segment lost 2 bases, leaving 9 bases of the junction unmatched. The CDR3 loop is CASSLQGGGALSTDTQYF. The CDR3 DNA follows: TGTGCCAGCAGCTTACAGGGCGGGGGGGCCCTCAGCACAGATACGCAGTATTTT.

CDR3 in amino acids: CASSLGGGRTYEQYF. The CDR3 coding sequence is TGTGCCAGCAGCTTAGGGGGGGGACGGACCTACGAGCAGTACTTC. The V gene is TRBV7-9, the J gene TRBJ2-7, with TRBD2 matching over 7 bases. Per germline, CDR1 SEHNR and CDR2 FQNEAQ (reference sequence). Trimming removed 1 base from V and 2 bases from J; junction bases left unmatched: 5. The CDR3 length is 15 residues.

The chain joins TRBV27 to TRBJ2-1; D is unresolved. Germline loops: CDR1 MNHEY, CDR2 SMNVEV (reference sequence). The ends were cut back, 3 bases at V and 6 bases at J, with 9 bases in the middle. The CDR3 is 13 amino acids. This chain's CDR3 is CASSFLPRNEQFF. The DNA of the CDR3 is TGTGCCAGCAGTTTCCTTCCCCGCAATGAGCAGTTCTTC.

V usage is TRBV19 and J usage is TRBJ2-7; 8 bases agree with TRBD2. V gave up 8 bases and J gave up 5 bases; unmatched junction bases: 14. This CDR3 is 15 amino acids long. Germline CDR1 reads LNHDA; CDR2 reads SQIVND (reference sequence). CDR3 in DNA: TGTGCCAGTCTCAAAAGCGGGGGCTCTGGTGACGAGCAGTACTTC. As protein: CASLKSGGSGDEQYF.